Following are 18 T cell receptor beta chains from one sample sequenced in a study of radiation and T cells in renal cell carcinoma. This table comes from immunoSEQ multiplex PCR, and its TCRdb copy is limited to in-frame clones, with some not included. The table lists 15,000 to 20,000 clones, under 70% of them singletons. Described treatment: 15 Gy SBRT to primary tumor, nephrectomy 4 weeks later. The source was tumor tissue, collected from a patient whose treatment included radiotherapy and nephrectomy. Receptor source: a woman aged 70-85 years with renal cell carcinoma.

The gene calls are TRBV19 and TRBJ1-1, with 8 bases lining up with TRBD1. V lost 2 bases to trimming and J lost 0 bases; unmatched junction nucleotides: 5. The CDR3 runs to 16 residues. The V gene's germline CDR1 is LNHDA and CDR2 SQIVND (reference sequence). The CDR3 sequence is CASSIRTTGVNTEAFF. In DNA, the CDR3 is TGTGCCAGTAGTATACGTACGACAGGGGTGAACACTGAAGCTTTCTTT.

The rearrangement uses TRBV30 and TRBJ2-3, with 8 positions matching TRBD2. This CDR3 spans 16 amino acids. The ends lost 0 bases at V and 5 bases at J; junction bases unmatched: 10. Germline loops: CDR1 GTSNPN, CDR2 SVGIG (reference sequence). The CDR3 DNA follows: TGTGCCTGGAGTGTAAGGTCGACGGGAGGGTTAGATACGCAGTATTTT. This gives the protein CAWSVRSTGGLDTQYF.

This chain connects TRBV10-3 to TRBJ1-1; possibly TRBD1 for D (5 bases). The CDR3 runs to 13 residues. Trimming stripped 10 bases from V and 2 bases from J, with 14 bases between. In germline, CDR1 is ENHRY, CDR2 SYGVKD. CDR3 coding DNA: TGTGCCACAGCTCTCGGGGGAAACACTGAAGCTTTCTTT. It codes for CATALGGNTEAFF.

The chain links TRBV14 to TRBJ1-1; D might be TRBD1 (5 bases). The CDR3 covers 12 residues. V dropped 3 bases and J dropped 11 bases, with 13 bases sitting between them. Germline values: CDR1 SGHDN, CDR2 FVKESK. The CDR3 loop is CASSHPGTVAFF. In DNA, the CDR3 is TGTGCCAGCAGCCATCCCGGGACCGTGGCTTTCTTT.

The CDR3 DNA sequence: TGTGCCAGCAGACCCCGACAGGGGACTCGGGGTGAGCAGTTCTTC. Translated, it gives CASRPRQGTRGEQFF. The V call is TRBV6-5, the J call TRBJ2-1, with 8 bases aligning to TRBD1. Germline lookup yields CDR1 MNHEY and CDR2 SVGAGI. This CDR3 comprises 15 residues. Germline trimming cut 6 bases from V and 9 bases from J; bases unmatched to any gene: 13.

J is TRBJ1-5 and V is TRBV19, with TRBD1 as a possible D gene (6 bases). Germline CDR1 and CDR2: LNHDA and SQIVND (reference sequence). The V gene lost 1 base and the J gene lost 1 base, with 14 bases spanning the gap. The CDR3 runs to 17 residues. CDR3 sequence: CASSIAGGTISNQPQHF. DNA of the CDR3: TGTGCCAGTAGTATAGCGGGGGGGACAATCAGCAATCAGCCCCAGCATTTT.

This chain links TRBV2 with TRBJ1-1; a possible D gene is TRBD1 (5 bases). CDR1 and CDR2 from the germline V gene are SNHLY and FYNNEI. Trimming removed 0 bases at V and 5 bases at J, with 13 bases between. This CDR3 contains 15 residues. CDR3 DNA: TGTGCCAGCAGTGAAGCGGGGGGGTGGTGGACTGAAGCTTTCTTT. Protein product: CASSEAGGWWTEAFF.

The chain couples TRBV19 to TRBJ1-5; D is unclear. This CDR3 spans 14 amino acids. Germline V gives CDR1 LNHDA, CDR2 SQIVND (reference sequence). V lost 3 bases and J lost 7, with 13 bases in between. CDR3 region: CASSMMGGGQPQHF. CDR3 DNA sequence: TGTGCCAGTAGTATGATGGGAGGAGGACAGCCCCAGCATTTT.

J is TRBJ2-7 and V is TRBV6-5, with 12 positions matching TRBD2. CDR3 length equals 16 residues. J gave up 4 bases and V 0 bases, and 4 bases lay outside the gene matches. Germline V CDR1 and CDR2: MNHEY, SVGAGI. The CDR3 is CASSYSILAGGYEQYF. CDR3 in DNA: TGTGCCAGCAGTTACTCGATTCTAGCGGGGGGGTACGAGCAGTACTTC.

The V and J genes are TRBV5-8 and TRBJ2-5; D unresolved. The length of the CDR3 is 13 residues. V lost 1 base and J 2 bases, leaving 6 bases between the germline ends. Germline V gene lookup returns CDR1 SGHTS and CDR2 YDEGEE. CDR3 sequence: CASSLWRQETQYF. The CDR3 nucleotides are TGTGCCAGCAGCTTGTGGCGGCAAGAGACCCAGTACTTC.

This clone was detected only once. The chain carries TRBV6-1 and TRBJ2-7; D remains ambiguous. From germline, CDR1 is MNHNS and CDR2 SASEGT. This CDR3 has 15 amino acids. Trimming removed 4 bases from V and 2 bases from J, with 15 bases in between. CDR3 sequence: CASSGGSEPTYEQYF. The DNA for the CDR3 is TGTGCCAGCAGTGGTGGAAGCGAACCGACCTACGAGCAGTACTTC.

V is TRBV7-8 and J is TRBJ1-1, with 8 bases fitting TRBD1. V shed 4 bases and J 0 bases; nucleotides not matched to a gene: 19. There are 20 residues in the CDR3. CDR1 is SGHVS and CDR2 is FQNEAQ in the germline V gene. CDR3 DNA: TGTGCCAGCAGCTGGCGGGCTGGCCAGGGGGCGCGGGGGTTGAACACTGAAGCTTTCTTT. It codes for CASSWRAGQGARGLNTEAFF.

The chain employs TRBV30 and TRBJ2-1; D uncertain. Trimming shortened V by 0 bases and J by 7 bases, and 1 base separated the two germline ends. From germline, CDR1 is GTSNPN and CDR2 SVGIG (reference sequence). The CDR3 contains 10 residues. For the CDR3, the DNA is TGTGCCTGGAGTGTTAATGAGCAGTTCTTC. Amino acid sequence: CAWSVNEQFF.

This clone was counted many times. This sequence joins TRBV27 and TRBJ2-2; TRBD1 aligns across 9 bases. After removal of 5 bases from V and 5 bases from J, the junction contained 6 bases not matched to a gene. Looked up from germline, CDR1 is MNHEY and CDR2 is SMNVEV (reference sequence). The CDR3 runs 15 residues. For the CDR3, the DNA is TGTGCCAGCAGTCCAGGGACAGGGAGGACCGGGGAGCTGTTTTTT. The encoded protein is CASSPGTGRTGELFF.

The rearrangement joins TRBV7-2 to TRBJ1-5; D is uncertain. This CDR3 is built from 16 residues. The germline V gene encodes CDR1 SGHTA and CDR2 FQGNSA. Trimming took off 6 bases at V and 0 bases at J, with 15 bases between the two ends. DNA of the CDR3: TGTGCCAGCAGTTTCTCTCTCACGGGTAGCAATCAGCCCCAGCATTTT. This gives the protein CASSFSLTGSNQPQHF.

The table lists this clone with a count of one. The rearrangement links TRBV19 to TRBJ2-1; TRBD2 aligns across 11 bases. The germline V gene encodes CDR1 LNHDA and CDR2 SQIVND (reference sequence). J lost 9 bases, V lost 7 bases, and 8 bases had no gene match. CDR3 size: 14 residues. The CDR3 here is CASMGTSGIGEQFF. The CDR3, as DNA: TGTGCCAGTATGGGGACTAGCGGTATCGGTGAGCAGTTCTTC. Filled out from reference TRBV19 and TRBJ2-1, the complete variable domain reads DGGITQSPKYLFRKEGQNVTLSCEQNLNHDAMYWYRQDPGQGLRLIYYSQIVNDFQKGDIAEGYSVSREKKESFPLTVTSAQKNPTAFYLCASMGTSGIGEQFFGPGTRLTVL.

Ten or more counts support this clone. The chain carries TRBV27 and TRBJ1-5; D call uncertain. Germline V gene lookup returns CDR1 MNHEY and CDR2 SMNVEV (reference sequence). Trimming took 2 bases from V and 6 from J, leaving 5 bases between them. This CDR3 spans 12 amino acids. The CDR3 coding sequence is TGTGCCAGCAGTTTAGTGGGTCAGCCCCAGCATTTT. It specifies CASSLVGQPQHF.

A few counts support this clone. The V gene is TRBV7-2, the J gene TRBJ2-1; 10 bases map to TRBD2. The V segment lost 1 base and the J segment 9 bases; nucleotides outside the gene matches: 6. The CDR3 runs 15 residues. The germline V gene encodes CDR1 SGHTA and CDR2 FQGNSA. For the CDR3, the DNA is TGTGCCAGCAGCTTAGGGCTAGCGGGGGAAGTTGAGCAGTTCTTC. Translated: CASSLGLAGEVEQFF. Supplemented by reference TRBV7-2 and TRBJ2-1, the full variable domain reads GAGVSQSPSNKVTEKGKDVELRCDPISGHTALYWYRQSLGQGLEFLIYFQGNSAPDKSGLPSDRFSAERTGGSVSTLTIQRTQQEDSAVYLCASSLGLAGEVEQFFGPGTRLTVL.